Presented here are 3 T cell receptor beta chains from one specimen sequenced in a study of T cell changes during pregnancy in multiple sclerosis. Repertoires were generated with immunoSEQ multiplex PCR, while TCRdb's copy carries only in-frame clones and drops some. Altogether around 26,000 clones are present, 89% being singletons, with the ten largest covering roughly 17%. The specimen was CD8+ T cells from peripheral blood mononuclear cells, collected in the second trimester of pregnancy. These receptors were taken from a female donor with multiple sclerosis, enrolled in a pregnancy study.

This chain uses TRBV7-9 with TRBJ2-5, with a possible D match to TRBD2 (6 bases). The CDR3 consists of 14 residues. The germline V gene has CDR1 SEHNR and CDR2 FQNEAQ (reference sequence). Trimming took off 3 bases at V and 5 bases at J, with 13 bases between the two ends. The CDR3 DNA is TGTGCCAGCAGCTTTCCGACTAGTAGGGAGACCCAGTACTTC. This codes for CASSFPTSRETQYF.

V gene TRBV4-3 combines with J gene TRBJ2-7; 9 positions match TRBD1. Germline CDR1 and CDR2: LGHNA and YSLEER. This CDR3 contains 15 residues. J was trimmed by 2 bases and V by 2 bases; bases with no gene match: 4. The CDR3 loop is CASSQSGQGPYEQYF. The CDR3 region has the DNA TGCGCCAGCAGCCAATCGGGACAGGGCCCCTACGAGCAGTACTTC.

This rearrangement joins TRBV27 to TRBJ2-1; 12 nucleotides line up with TRBD2. After removal of 7 bases from V and 8 bases from J, the junction contained 21 bases not matched to a gene. The CDR3 is made up of 19 amino acids. Germline-derived CDR1 and CDR2 are MNHEY and SMNVEV (reference sequence). In DNA, the CDR3 is TGTGCCAGCATAACGGCGGGACTAGCGGGCCAGGACACGGGGTATGAGCAGTTCTTC. Translated, it gives CASITAGLAGQDTGYEQFF.